This passage covers 26 T cell receptor beta chains from one sample sequenced in a study of early T cells in non-severe SARS-CoV-2 infection. TCRdb fed the 5' RACE reads into MiXCR, producing one record per CDR3 protein. The sample carries 75,000 to 100,000 distinct CDR3 sequences, over 12% recorded once. Sequencing was done on a sample of whole blood. The receptors originated from an adult who was a healthcare worker with PCR-confirmed SARS-CoV-2 infection or an uninfected control (not recorded which).

This chain connects TRBV6-5 to TRBJ1-5; possibly TRBD1 for D (5 bases). The CDR3 covers 16 residues. Germline CDR1 MNHEY, CDR2 SVGAGI. With 5 bases removed from V and 0 bases from J, the gap between germline ends came to 14 bases. CDR3 loop: CASSLYGTVSNQPQHF. The CDR3 nucleotides read TGTGCCAGCAGTCTGTACGGGACGGTTAGCAATCAGCCCCAGCATTTT.

This clonotype was observed a handful of times. This chain joins TRBV27 and TRBJ2-1; 7 bases are shared with TRBD1. CDR3 length: 15 amino acids. Per germline, CDR1 MNHEY and CDR2 SMNVEV (reference sequence). V dropped 1 base and J dropped 6; count of bases not matched to a gene: 6. The CDR3 bases are TGTGCCAGCAGTTTATTTCCGGACAGGCCCAATGAGCAGTTCTTC. Its protein is CASSLFPDRPNEQFF.

This clonotype was counted ten times or more. V is TRBV20-1 and J is TRBJ1-1; 7 bases line up with TRBD1. The CDR3 runs 15 residues. Germline V gene sequence: CDR1 DFQATT, CDR2 SNEGSKA (reference sequence). This CDR3 is CSAFVGQKMNTEAFF. Here the CDR3 DNA reads TGCAGCGCTTTTGTGGGACAGAAAATGAACACTGAAGCTTTCTTT.

The table lists this clonotype with many counts. The gene calls are TRBV21-1 and TRBJ2-1. TRBV21-1 is a pseudogene. The CDR3 has 15 amino acids. The CDR3 reads CASSKDRTTYNEQFF. CDR3 nucleotide sequence: TGTGCCAGCAGCAAAGATCGGACGACCTACAATGAGCAGTTCTTC.

The chain combines TRBV29-1 with TRBJ2-5; 8 bases fit TRBD2. Trimming at V came to 4 bases and at J to 4 bases, leaving 5 bases not matched to a gene. There are 13 residues in the CDR3. The germline gives CDR1 SQVTM, CDR2 ANQGSEA. The CDR3: CSVVSSGGETQYF. The CDR3 nucleotides are TGCAGCGTTGTATCCAGCGGGGGAGAGACCCAGTACTTC.

The genes are TRBV12-3 or TRBV12-4 and TRBJ1-4, with 7 nucleotides matching TRBD1. J was trimmed by 7 bases and V by 3 bases; bases with no gene match: 14. The CDR3 contains 17 residues. CDR3 loop: CASSFDTLGQLFEKLFF. The CDR3 DNA sequence: TGTGCCAGCAGTTTCGATACTTTGGGACAGCTTTTTGAAAAACTGTTTTTT.

This clonotype was seen repeatedly, ten times or more. The chain uses TRBV13 and TRBJ2-3; 7 bases align to TRBD2. With 5 bases clipped from V and 8 bases from J, the junction kept 7 bases outside the gene matches. The CDR3 runs to 13 residues. Germline lookup yields CDR1 PRHDT and CDR2 FYEKMQ (reference sequence). CDR3 bases: TGTGCCAGCAGCCTACCGACTAGCACTACGCAGTATTTT. Translating it yields CASSLPTSTTQYF.

The chain combines TRBV24-1 with TRBJ1-1, with unresolved D. The V gene's germline CDR1 is KGHDR and CDR2 SFDVKD. The CDR3 has 14 amino acids. Between the trimmed V and J ends, which lost 2 bases and 6 bases, there was a span of 12 bases. The CDR3 protein is CATSDWREGAEAFF. The CDR3 bases are TGTGCCACCAGTGATTGGAGAGAAGGTGCTGAAGCTTTCTTT.

The sample holds a few counts of this clonotype. This sequence joins TRBV19 and TRBJ1-3, with 8 nucleotides matching TRBD1. In germline, CDR1 is LNHDA, CDR2 SQIVND (reference sequence). V trimming: 7 bases; J trimming: 4 bases; junction bases outside the gene matches: 12. The length of the CDR3 is 16 residues. CDR3 coding DNA: TGTGCCAGTATCCCAGGGACAGGTTCTGGGGGAAACACCATATATTTT. It encodes CASIPGTGSGGNTIYF.

The chain employs TRBV5-6 and TRBJ2-7; D possibly corresponds to TRBD1 (5 bases). The CDR3 has 14 residues. Looked up from germline, CDR1 is SGHDT and CDR2 is YYEEEE. V lost 4 bases, J lost 0 bases, and 11 bases lay in between. The CDR3 region has the DNA TGTGCCAGCAGCAGACTGACAGACTCCTACGAGCAGTACGTC. Its translation is CASSRLTDSYEQYV.

The chain joins TRBV7-8 to TRBJ2-2, with 9 nucleotides matching TRBD2. The germline CDR1 and CDR2 sequences are SGHVS and FQNEAQ. J gave up 6 bases and V 2 bases, and 7 bases lay outside the gene matches. The CDR3 is 16 residues long. The CDR3, as DNA: TGTGCCAGCAGCTTAATGGCTAGCGGGGTTGCCGGGGAGCTGTTTTTT. Residues: CASSLMASGVAGELFF.

This clonotype was detected only a few times. The rearrangement joins TRBV6-1 to TRBJ1-6; D is possibly TRBD1 (5 bases). The CDR3 is made up of 14 amino acids. The V end lost 2 bases, the J end lost 11 bases, and 13 bases lay between the germline ends. Looked up from germline, CDR1 is MNHNS and CDR2 is SASEGT. CDR3 nucleotides: TGTGCCAGCAGTGAATTACAGGCCGGCACACCCCTCCACTTT. Amino acids: CASSELQAGTPLHF.

There are many counts of this clonotype. The rearrangement joins TRBV29-1 to TRBJ2-7; weak D call: TRBD1 (6 bases). Germline-derived CDR1 and CDR2 are SQVTM and ANQGSEA. This CDR3 region has 10 residues. CDR3 in amino acids: CRAGDYEQYV. The CDR3 region has the DNA TGCAGGGCAGGGGACTACGAGCAGTACGTC.

This clonotype was detected only a few times. This chain uses TRBV6-6 with TRBJ2-7; 8 nucleotides align to TRBD1. The CDR3 runs 15 residues. Germline values: CDR1 MNHNY, CDR2 SVGAGI (reference sequence). The junction had 9 bases not matched to a gene; V was cut back by 5 bases and J by 3 bases. The CDR3 here is CASSDTGGFNYEQYV. In nucleotides, the CDR3 is TGTGCCAGCAGTGATACAGGGGGATTTAACTACGAGCAGTACGTC.

In its sample, this clonotype was seen once. Germline is not matched at one junction end, which may reflect a read error. The CDR3 nucleotides are TGTGTCAGCAGAGCCGGGGCAGGTGGCTACACCTTC. This translates into CVSRAGAGGYTF. This rearrangement joins TRBV2 to TRBJ1-2; the D gene is possibly TRBD1 (5 bases). CDR3 length: 12 residues. The V gene's germline CDR1 is SNHLY and CDR2 FYNNEI.

The V gene is TRBV2, the J gene TRBJ2-1; either TRBD1 or TRBD2 may supply D (5 bases each). This CDR3 contains 15 residues. Germline loops: CDR1 SNHLY, CDR2 FYNNEI. With 8 bases removed from V and 7 bases from J, the gap between germline ends came to 21 bases. The CDR3 coding sequence is TGTGCCAGCCTCGGGACCCCGGATGGCGGGAATGAGCAGTTCTTC. This translates into CASLGTPDGGNEQFF.

This rearrangement joins TRBV7-6 to TRBJ2-1; D gene uncertain. The CDR3 length is 17 residues. V lost 1 base and J 4 bases, leaving 17 bases between the germline ends. Germline V gene data show CDR1 as SGHVS and CDR2 as FNYEAQ. The CDR3 is CASSLDYSPSAYNEQFF. CDR3 nucleotide sequence: TGTGCCAGCAGCTTAGATTACTCCCCGTCGGCTTACAATGAGCAGTTCTTC.

The chain carries TRBV29-1 and TRBJ1-1; tentative D call: TRBD1 (6 bases). This CDR3 is 15 amino acids long. In germline, CDR1 is SQVTM, CDR2 ANQGSEA. Trimming stripped 0 bases from V and 1 base from J, with 12 bases between. The CDR3 sequence: CSVEEQTRGNTEAFF. The CDR3 DNA reads TGCAGCGTTGAAGAACAGACCAGGGGGAACACTGAAGCTTTCTTT.

This clonotype was seen a handful of times. J is TRBJ1-1 and V is TRBV10-1, with 8 bases that match TRBD1. This CDR3 has 14 amino acids. V dropped 6 bases and J dropped 6; count of bases not matched to a gene: 9. CDR1 WNHNN and CDR2 SYGVQD come from the germline V gene (reference sequence). CDR3 region: CASSPPGQGAEAFF. The CDR3 nucleotides read TGCGCCAGCAGCCCTCCCGGACAGGGTGCTGAAGCTTTCTTT.

The CDR3 nucleotides are TGCAGCGTTGCGATCACTGAAGCTTTCTTT. Translation gives CSVAITEAFF. V usage is TRBV29-1 and J usage is TRBJ1-1; D unresolved. This CDR3 has 10 amino acids. CDR1 is SQVTM and CDR2 is ANQGSEA in the germline V gene. The V end was cut by 4 bases, the J end by 4 bases, with 4 bases between.

Only a few counts were recorded for this clonotype. The V and J genes are TRBV19 and TRBJ1-2; no firm D call. The CDR3 extends over 13 amino acids. Trimming pared 3 bases from V and 4 bases from J, leaving 9 bases between. Germline V gene sequence: CDR1 LNHDA, CDR2 SQIVND (reference sequence). The CDR3 here is CASSIPGFYGYTF. CDR3 bases: TGTGCCAGTAGTATCCCAGGCTTCTATGGCTACACCTTC.

This clonotype has a handful of counts. The chain combines TRBV29-1 with TRBJ1-2, with TRBD1 as a possible D gene (5 bases). Trimming shortened V by 6 bases and J by 4 bases, and 12 bases separated the two germline ends. This CDR3 has 12 amino acids. CDR1 and CDR2 (germline): SQVTM, ANQGSEA. The CDR3 coding sequence is TGCAGCGTGGGGACTGTGGGCTATGGCTACACCTTC. Translated, it gives CSVGTVGYGYTF. The variable domain in full, completed from reference TRBV29-1 and TRBJ1-2, reads SAVISQKPSRDICQRGTSLTIQCQVDSQVTMMFWYRQQPGQSLTLIATANQGSEATYESGFVIDKFPISRPNLTFSTLTVSNMSPEDSSIYLCSVGTVGYGYTFGSGTRLTVV.

This chain joins TRBV5-1 and TRBJ2-1; D ambiguous. The germline V gene encodes CDR1 SGHRS and CDR2 YFSETQ. Trimming took off 5 bases at V and 0 bases at J, with 3 bases between the two ends. CDR3 length: 12 amino acids. The CDR3 sequence is CASRSSYNEQFF. CDR3 bases: TGCGCCAGCAGAAGCTCCTACAATGAGCAGTTCTTC.

The chain uses TRBV2 and TRBJ1-6, with a tentative D call TRBD1 (6 bases). CDR1 is SNHLY and CDR2 is FYNNEI in the germline V gene. Trimming removed 1 base from V and 9 bases from J, with 13 bases in between. This CDR3 has 15 residues. The DNA of the CDR3 is TGTGCCAGCAGTGAAGACAGGGTAACTGGTTCACCCCTCCACTTT. The encoded protein is CASSEDRVTGSPLHF. The full variable domain, completed using reference TRBV2 and TRBJ1-6, is EPEVTQTPSHQVTQMGQEVILRCVPISNHLYFYWYRQILGQKVEFLVSFYNNEISEKSEIFDDQFSVERPDGSNFTLKIRSTKLEDSAMYFCASSEDRVTGSPLHFGNGTRLTVT.

The chain has TRBV27 and TRBJ2-3; 11 bases line up with TRBD2. CDR1 and CDR2 (germline): MNHEY, SMNVEV (reference sequence). The trim removed 8 bases at V and 3 bases at J, leaving 10 bases unmatched. The CDR3 totals 16 residues. The CDR3 sequence: CASAPLTSGKTDTQYF. CDR3 sequence (DNA): TGTGCCAGCGCGCCCCTGACTAGCGGGAAGACAGATACGCAGTATTTT.

The chain recombines TRBV12-3 or TRBV12-4 with TRBJ2-3, with D possibly being TRBD1 (5 bases). With 6 bases removed from V and 5 bases from J, the gap between germline ends came to 9 bases. This CDR3 region has 12 residues. Here the CDR3 reads CASSTTGDTQYF. CDR3 nucleotide sequence: TGTGCCAGCAGCACAACAGGAGATACGCAGTATTTT.